This T cell receptor (beta chain) was documented in a study of cytomegalovirus exposure and HLA in healthy donors. The PCR used 60 Vbeta and 13 Jbeta primers. Measured with immunoSEQ multiplex PCR; TCRdb has only the in-frame clones, and not every one. This table holds some 150,000 clones, 75% to 80% found once. Each donor's status was that of a healthy bone marrow donor. V was clipped by 4 bases and J by 3 bases; unmatched bases: 3. This CDR3 is built from 13 residues. Looked up from germline, CDR1 is MNHNS and CDR2 is SASEGT. The chain employs TRBV6-1 and TRBJ2-7, with 7 bases aligning to TRBD1. Material: PBMCs. This clonotype was sampled from a male donor in good health and CMV-seronegative. The CDR3 DNA sequence: TGTGCCAGCAGTGTCGGGACAGTCTACGAGCAGTACTTC. It specifies CASSVGTVYEQYF.